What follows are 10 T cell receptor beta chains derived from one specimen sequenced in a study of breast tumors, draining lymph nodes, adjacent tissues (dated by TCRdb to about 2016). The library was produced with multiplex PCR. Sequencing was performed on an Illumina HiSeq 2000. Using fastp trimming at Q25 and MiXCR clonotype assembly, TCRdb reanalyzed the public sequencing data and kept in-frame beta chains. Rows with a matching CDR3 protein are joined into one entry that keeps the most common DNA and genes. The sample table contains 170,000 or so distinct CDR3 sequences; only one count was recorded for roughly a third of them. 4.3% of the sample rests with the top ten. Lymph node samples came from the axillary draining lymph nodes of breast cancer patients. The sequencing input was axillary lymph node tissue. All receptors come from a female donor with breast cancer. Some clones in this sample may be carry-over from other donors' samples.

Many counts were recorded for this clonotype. The CDR3 is CASSVVAGGRYEQFF. Here the CDR3 DNA reads TGTGCCAGCAGCGTAGTAGCGGGAGGGAGGTATGAGCAGTTCTTC. V is TRBV9 and J is TRBJ2-1; 11 bases map to TRBD2. The CDR3 length is 15 residues. V lost 0 bases to trimming and J lost 8 bases; unmatched junction nucleotides: 4. Germline V gives CDR1 SGDLS, CDR2 YYNGEE.

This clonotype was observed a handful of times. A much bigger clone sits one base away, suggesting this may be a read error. The CDR3 here is CSARWYNEQSF. As DNA, the CDR3 is TGCAGTGCTAGGTGGTACAATGAGCAGTCCTTC. The rearrangement links TRBV20-1 to TRBJ2-1; no definite D call. Germline V gene sequence: CDR1 DFQATT, CDR2 SNEGSKA (reference sequence). The CDR3 is 11 residues long.

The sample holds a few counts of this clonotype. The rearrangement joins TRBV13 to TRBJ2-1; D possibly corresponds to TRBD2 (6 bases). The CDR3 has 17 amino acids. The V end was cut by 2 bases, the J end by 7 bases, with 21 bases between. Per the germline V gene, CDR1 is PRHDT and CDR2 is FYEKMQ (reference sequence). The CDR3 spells CASSLLGGPPAGNEQFF. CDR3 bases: TGTGCCAGCAGCTTACTTGGTGGCCCACCTGCGGGGAATGAGCAGTTCTTC.

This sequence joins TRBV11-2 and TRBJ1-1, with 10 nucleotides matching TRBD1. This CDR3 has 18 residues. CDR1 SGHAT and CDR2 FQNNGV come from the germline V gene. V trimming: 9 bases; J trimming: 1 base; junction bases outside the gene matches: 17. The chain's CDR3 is CASEYDGLGQGKNTEAFF. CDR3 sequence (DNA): TGTGCCAGTGAGTATGACGGGCTGGGACAGGGGAAGAACACTGAAGCTTTCTTT.

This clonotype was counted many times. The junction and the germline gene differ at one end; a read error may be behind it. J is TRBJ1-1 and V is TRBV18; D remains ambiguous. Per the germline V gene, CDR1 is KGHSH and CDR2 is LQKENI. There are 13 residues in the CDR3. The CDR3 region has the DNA TGTGCCAGCTCACCGGGAGGGCATACTGGAGCTTTCTTT. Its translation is CASSPGGHTGAFF.

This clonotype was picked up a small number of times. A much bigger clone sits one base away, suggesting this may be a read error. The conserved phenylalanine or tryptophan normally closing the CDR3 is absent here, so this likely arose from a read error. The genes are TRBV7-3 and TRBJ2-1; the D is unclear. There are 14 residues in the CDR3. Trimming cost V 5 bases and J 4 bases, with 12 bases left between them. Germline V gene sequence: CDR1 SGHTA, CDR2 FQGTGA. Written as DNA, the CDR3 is TGTGCCAGCAGCCTTAGCCGCGATTACAATGAGCAGTTCCTC. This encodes CASSLSRDYNEQFL.

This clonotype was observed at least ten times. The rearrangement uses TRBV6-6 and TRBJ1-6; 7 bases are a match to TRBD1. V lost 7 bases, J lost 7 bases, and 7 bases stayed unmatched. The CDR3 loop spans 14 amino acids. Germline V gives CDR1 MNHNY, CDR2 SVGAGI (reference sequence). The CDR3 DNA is TGTGCCAGCACTCAAGACAGGGTAAATTCACCCCTCCACTTT. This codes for CASTQDRVNSPLHF.

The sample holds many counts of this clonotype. The CDR3 loop reads CASSASGTGGYEQFF. The CDR3 region has the DNA TGTGCCAGCAGTGCCTCCGGGACAGGGGGCTATGAGCAGTTCTTC. J is TRBJ2-1 and V is TRBV12-3 or TRBV12-4, with 12 positions matching TRBD1. This CDR3 region has 15 residues. V lost 5 bases and J lost 8; bases outside the gene matches: 7.

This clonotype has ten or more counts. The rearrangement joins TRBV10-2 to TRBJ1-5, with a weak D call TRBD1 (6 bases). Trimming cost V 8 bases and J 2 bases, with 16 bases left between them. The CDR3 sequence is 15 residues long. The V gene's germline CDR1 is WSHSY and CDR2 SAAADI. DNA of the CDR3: TGCGCCAGCTCGCATGGGGGGCTTGGCAATCAGCCCCAGCATTTT. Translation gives CASSHGGLGNQPQHF.

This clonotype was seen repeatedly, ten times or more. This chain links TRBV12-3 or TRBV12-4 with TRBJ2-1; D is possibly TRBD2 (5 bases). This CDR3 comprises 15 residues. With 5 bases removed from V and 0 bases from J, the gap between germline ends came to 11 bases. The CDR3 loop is CASSANSGSYNEQFF. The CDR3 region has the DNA TGTGCCAGCAGTGCCAACAGCGGCTCCTACAATGAGCAGTTCTTC.